This T cell receptor beta chain comes out of a study of a mutant IDH1 vaccine in newly diagnosed glioma (dated by TCRdb to about 2021). Regarding the research as a whole: Eight vaccinations were administered to patients in weeks 1, 3, 5, 7, 11, 15, 19 and 23, corresponding to visits V03 through V10. Vaccination was initiated 4-6 weeks after radiotherapy alone, or concurrently with temozolomide cycles in the chemotherapy-containing groups. Of the roughly 30 treated patients, roughly 60% were male and around 40% were female, and the mean age was about 40 years. Before enrollment, most patients had been given radiochemotherapy with temozolomide as standard therapy, while the rest had received either radiotherapy alone or temozolomide alone. Peripheral blood was drawn at six visits: V03 (baseline), V05, V07, V10, V12 and V13. Longitudinal TCRB deep sequencing was performed for fewer than 30 treated patients wherever samples were available for exploratory analyses.

The receptor library was made with the immunoSEQ multiplex PCR assay. The hsTCRB Kit was used according to the manufacturer's protocol to amplify rearranged TCR beta chain sequences. An Illumina MiSeq was used to sequence the TCRB libraries. In the source study's methods: The proprietary platform of the kit vendor was used for demultiplexing, trimming and gene mapping. The clones in this table, taken by TCRdb from immuneACCESS, are in-frame only. Not every clone is retained; where verified, under half of the shortfall comes from an unresolved V gene, and the cause of the rest is unknown. V and J calls and clone size follow that table, whereas D and trimming were derived from the DNA. The sample profile shows tens of thousands of clones; 85% to 90% of them were found once. The ten largest clones add up to approximately 4.3% of the sample. The time point label for this specimen denotes: week 5, during vaccination. Every vaccine dose consisted of 300 ug of a 20-mer mutant IDH1 peptide in Montanide, administered subcutaneously together with topical imiquimod. Newly diagnosed WHO grade 3 or 4 IDH1-mutant astrocytomas showing loss of nuclear ATRX were present in the donors. The samples were drawn from NOA16, a multicentre, single-arm, open-label phase I trial in Germany that tested a mutant IDH1 peptide vaccine in humans for the first time. Genomic DNA for TCRB sequencing was extracted from EDTA blood using the DNeasy Blood and Tissue Kit.

The CDR3 contains 17 residues, cysteine and phenylalanine counted. Only the CDR3 DNA is retained, 51 bases long and in frame from the first base. CDR1 and CDR2, per the germline V gene (reference sequence), are SEHNR and FQNEAQ. Comments on this clone: Its antigen remains unidentified. A read error may account for a junction end that differs from germline.

Broad study findings and their caveats: Immune responses induced by the vaccine were seen in around 94% of patients across multiple MHC alleles. Changes in the top peripheral T cell clonotypes picked up by TCRB sequencing did not appear to be linked to pseudoprogression. Selection of PBMC samples for TCRB deep sequencing was based on availability. The authors noted that analyses of patient blood samples could not be reproduced because of sample limitations.

The sample in question was PBMCs, obtained from a glioma patient whose treatment included an IDH1 peptide vaccine. The sequence is built from TRBV7-9 and TRBJ2-3, and 12 junctional nucleotides match TRBD2. The TCR originated in a middle-aged woman with glioma. CDR3 reads: CASSLAGGPGRTDTQYF. The DNA is as follows: TGTGCCAGCAGCCTAGCGGGAGGGCCGGGAAGAACAGATACGCAGTATTTT.